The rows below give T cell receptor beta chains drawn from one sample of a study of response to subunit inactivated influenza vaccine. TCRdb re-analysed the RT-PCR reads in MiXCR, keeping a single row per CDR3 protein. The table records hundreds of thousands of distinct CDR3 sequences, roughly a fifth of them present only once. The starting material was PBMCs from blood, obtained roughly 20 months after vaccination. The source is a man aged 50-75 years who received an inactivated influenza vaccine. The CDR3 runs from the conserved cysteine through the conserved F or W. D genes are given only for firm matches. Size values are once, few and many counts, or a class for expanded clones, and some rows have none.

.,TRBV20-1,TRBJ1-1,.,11,CSVLRNTEAFF,TGCAGTGTATTAAGGAACACTGAAGCTTTCTTT
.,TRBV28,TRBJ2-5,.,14,CASSHHSGQETQYF,TGTGCCAGCAGTCACCATAGCGGTCAAGAGACCCAGTACTTC
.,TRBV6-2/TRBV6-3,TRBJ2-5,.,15,CASSYGGPSRETQYF,TGTGCCAGCAGTTACGGTGGACCTAGTAGAGAGACCCAGTACTTC
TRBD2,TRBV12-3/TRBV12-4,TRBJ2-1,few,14,CASRVFSGGSEQFF,TGTGCCAGCAGGGTCTTTAGCGGGGGGTCTGAGCAGTTCTTC
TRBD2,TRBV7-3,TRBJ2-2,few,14,CASSSLAGAGELFF,TGTGCCAGCAGCTCATTAGCGGGAGCCGGGGAGCTGTTTTTT
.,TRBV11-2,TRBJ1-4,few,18,CASSLVSERRSWNEKLFF,TGTGCCAGCAGCTTAGTGTCGGAACGCCGTTCTTGGAATGAAAAACTGTTTTTT
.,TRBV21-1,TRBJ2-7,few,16,CASSKVRASGAVWQYF,TGTGCCAGCAGCAAAGTTAGGGCTAGCGGGGCCGTTTGGCAGTACTTC
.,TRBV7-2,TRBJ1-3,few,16,CASSLRGSGPGNTIYF,TGTGCCAGCAGCTTACGGGGGTCGGGCCCTGGAAACACCATATATTTT
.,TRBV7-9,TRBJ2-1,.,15,CASSLVLVSHNEQFF,TGTGCCAGCAGCTTAGTTCTGGTCTCGCACAATGAGCAGTTCTTC
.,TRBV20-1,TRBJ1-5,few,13,CSARMGSNQPQHF,TGCAGTGCTAGAATGGGGAGCAATCAGCCCCAGCATTTT
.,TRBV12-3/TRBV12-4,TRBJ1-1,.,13,CASSSGFYTEAFF,TGTGCCAGCAGTTCTGGTTTCTACACTGAAGCTTTCTTT
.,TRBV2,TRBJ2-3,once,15,CASSESGLVSDTQYF,TGTGCCAGCAGTGAAAGTGGCCTAGTTTCAGATACGCAGTATTTT
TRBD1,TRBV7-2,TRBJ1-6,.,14,CASSSDRVGIHLHF,TGTGCCAGCAGCTCCGACAGGGTTGGGATTCACCTCCACTTT
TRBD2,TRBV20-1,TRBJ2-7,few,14,CSARGASGSYEQYF,TGCAGTGCTAGGGGGGCTAGCGGGTCCTACGAGCAGTACTTC
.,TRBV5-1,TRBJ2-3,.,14,CASSLGFPGDTQYF,TGCGCCAGCAGCTTGGGTTTCCCGGGGGATACGCAGTATTTT
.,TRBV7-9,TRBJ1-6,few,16,CASSRGSAGVNSPLHF,TGTGCCAGCAGCCGGGGTTCGGCAGGGGTTAATTCACCCCTCCACTTT
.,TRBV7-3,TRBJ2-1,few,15,CASSLGASRFDEQFF,TGTGCCAGCAGCTTAGGGGCTAGTCGTTTTGATGAGCAGTTCTTC
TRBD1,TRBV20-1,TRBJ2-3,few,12,CSVARGPDTQYF,TGCAGTGTGGCCAGGGGGCCAGATACGCAGTATTTT
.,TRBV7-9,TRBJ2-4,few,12,CASSWEVGIQYF,TGTGCCAGCAGCTGGGAGGTCGGCATTCAGTACTTC
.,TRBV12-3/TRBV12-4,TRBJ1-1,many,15,CASRPGSTTTTEAFF,TGTGCCAGCAGGCCGGGATCAACTACCACCACTGAAGCTTTCTTT
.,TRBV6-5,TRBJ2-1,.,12,CASSYGDNEQFF,TGTGCCAGCAGTTACGGCGACAATGAGCAGTTCTTC
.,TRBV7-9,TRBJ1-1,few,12,CASGTANTEAFF,TGTGCCAGCGGGACGGCGAACACTGAAGCTTTCTTT
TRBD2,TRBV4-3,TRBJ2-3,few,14,CASSLTSVSDTQYF,TGCGCCAGCAGCCTGACTAGCGTTTCAGATACGCAGTATTTT
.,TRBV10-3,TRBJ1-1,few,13,CAIKPDSVTEAFF,TGTGCCATCAAACCCGACTCGGTCACTGAAGCTTTCTTT
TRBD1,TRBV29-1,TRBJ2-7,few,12,CSGEDRDYEQYF,TGCAGCGGAGAGGACAGGGACTACGAGCAGTACTTC
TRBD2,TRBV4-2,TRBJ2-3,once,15,CASSIAGATTDTQYF,TGTGCCAGCAGCATAGCGGGGGCGACCACAGATACGCAGTATTTT
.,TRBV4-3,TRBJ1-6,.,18,CASSRSSPGTSYNSPLHF,TGCGCCAGCAGCCGCAGCAGCCCAGGGACCTCCTATAATTCACCCCTCCACTTT
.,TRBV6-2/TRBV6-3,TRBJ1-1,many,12,CASSYSRSEAFF,TGTGCCAGCAGTTACTCGCGATCAGAAGCTTTCTTT
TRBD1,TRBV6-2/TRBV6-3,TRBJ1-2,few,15,CASSHKMSGGDGYTF,TGTGCCAGCAGTCATAAGATGTCAGGGGGAGATGGCTACACCTTC
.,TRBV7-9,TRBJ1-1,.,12,CASSSERGEAFF,TGTGCCAGCAGCTCCGAAAGGGGTGAAGCTTTCTTT
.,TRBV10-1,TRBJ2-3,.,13,CASSESYTDTQYF,TGCGCCAGCAGTGAGTCGTACACAGATACGCAGTATTTT
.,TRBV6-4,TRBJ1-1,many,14,CASSAEGRNTEAFF,TGTGCCAGCAGTGCGGAGGGGAGGAACACTGAAGCTTTCTTT
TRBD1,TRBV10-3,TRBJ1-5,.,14,CAISATGARSPQHF,TGTGCCATCAGTGCCACAGGGGCGCGAAGTCCCCAGCATTTT
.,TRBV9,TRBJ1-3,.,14,CASSPPGGGNTIYF,TGTGCCAGCAGCCCACCCGGGGGCGGAAACACCATATATTTT
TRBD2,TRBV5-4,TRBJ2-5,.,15,CASSETSGEQETQYF,TGTGCCAGCAGCGAGACTAGCGGGGAGCAAGAGACCCAGTACTTC
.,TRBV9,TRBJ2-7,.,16,CASSVGRLSGSYEQYF,TGTGCCAGCAGCGTAGGACGTCTCAGTGGCTCCTACGAGCAGTACTTC
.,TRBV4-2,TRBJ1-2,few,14,CASRYAGDDYGYTF,TGTGCCAGCAGGTATGCAGGTGACGACTATGGCTACACCTTC
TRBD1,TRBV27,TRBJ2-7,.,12,CASRPIGTGEYF,TGTGCCAGCAGACCCATCGGGACAGGGGAGTACTTC
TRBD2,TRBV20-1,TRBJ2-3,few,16,CSARDPGTRGFSAQYF,TGCAGTGCTAGGGATCCCGGGACTAGAGGGTTCTCTGCGCAGTATTTT
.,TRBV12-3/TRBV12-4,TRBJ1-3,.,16,CASSSVQAISGNTIYF,TGTGCCAGCAGTTCTGTTCAGGCCATCTCTGGAAACACCATATATTTT
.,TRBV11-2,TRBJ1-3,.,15,CASSPGRTSGNTIYF,TGTGCCAGCAGCCCCGGACGGACCTCTGGAAACACCATATATTTT
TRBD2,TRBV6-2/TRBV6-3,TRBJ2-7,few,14,CASSRGLVSYEQYF,TGTGCCAGCAGCCGAGGACTAGTGAGCTACGAGCAGTACTTC
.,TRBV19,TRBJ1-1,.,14,CASREPVRNTEAFF,TGTGCCAGTAGGGAGCCTGTTAGAAACACTGAAGCTTTCTTT
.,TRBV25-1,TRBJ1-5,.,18,CASSTSPARGRGNQPQHF,TGTGCCAGCAGTACTTCCCCGGCTCGAGGAAGGGGCAATCAGCCCCAGCATTTT
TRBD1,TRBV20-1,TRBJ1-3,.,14,CSASGQVAGNTIYF,TGCAGTGCTAGTGGACAGGTCGCGGGAAACACCATATATTTT
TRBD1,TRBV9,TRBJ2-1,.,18,CASSVGGQAPSSYNEQFF,TGTGCCAGCAGCGTAGGGGGACAGGCTCCAAGCTCCTACAATGAGCAGTTCTTC
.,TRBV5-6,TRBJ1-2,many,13,CASSLAANYGYTF,TGTGCCAGCAGCTTGGCGGCGAACTATGGCTACACCTTC
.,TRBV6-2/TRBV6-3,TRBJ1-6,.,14,CASSYLRVNSPLHF,TGTGCCAGCAGTTACCTTAGGGTGAATTCACCCCTCCACTTT
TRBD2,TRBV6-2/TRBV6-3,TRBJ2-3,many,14,CASTRGDPTDTQYF,TGTGCCAGCACCCGGGGGGACCCCACAGATACGCAGTATTTT
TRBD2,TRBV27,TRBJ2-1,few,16,CASSFLLGGAYNEQFF,TGTGCCAGCAGTTTTCTCCTCGGGGGGGCCTACAATGAGCAGTTCTTC